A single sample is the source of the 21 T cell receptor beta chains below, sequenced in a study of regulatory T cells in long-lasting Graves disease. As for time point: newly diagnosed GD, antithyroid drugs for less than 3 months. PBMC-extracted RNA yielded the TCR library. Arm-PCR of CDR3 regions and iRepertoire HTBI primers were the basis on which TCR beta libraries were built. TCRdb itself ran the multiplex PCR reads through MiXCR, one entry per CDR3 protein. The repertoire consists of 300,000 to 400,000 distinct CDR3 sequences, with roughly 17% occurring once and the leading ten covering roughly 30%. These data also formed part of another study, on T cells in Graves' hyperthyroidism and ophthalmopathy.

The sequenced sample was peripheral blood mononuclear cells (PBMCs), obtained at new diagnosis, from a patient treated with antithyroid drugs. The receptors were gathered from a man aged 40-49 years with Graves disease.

Here the CDR3 DNA reads TGTGCCACCAGCAGAGATGGAGGTGAGCAGTTCTTC. It yields the protein CATSRDGGEQFF. The chain has TRBV15 and TRBJ2-1; maybe TRBD2 (5 bases). There are 12 residues in the CDR3. The germline V and J ends were trimmed by 0 bases and 9 bases, with 6 bases remaining between them. Germline V gene lookup returns CDR1 LNHNV and CDR2 YYDKDF (reference sequence).

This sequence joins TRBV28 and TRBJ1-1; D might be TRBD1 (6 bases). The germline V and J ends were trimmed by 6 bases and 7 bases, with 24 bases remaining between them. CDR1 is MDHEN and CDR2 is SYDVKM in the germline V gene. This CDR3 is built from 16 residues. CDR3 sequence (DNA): TGTGCCAGCAGCTCCCCCCGGCACAGGGCTGGGGATGAAGCTTTCTTT. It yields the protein CASSSPRHRAGDEAFF.

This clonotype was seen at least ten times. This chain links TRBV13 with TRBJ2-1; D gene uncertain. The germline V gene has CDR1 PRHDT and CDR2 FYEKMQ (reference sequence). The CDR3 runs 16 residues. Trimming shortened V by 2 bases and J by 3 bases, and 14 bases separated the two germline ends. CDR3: CASSLRVQTFYNEQFF. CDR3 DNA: TGTGCCAGCAGCTTACGGGTGCAGACTTTCTACAATGAGCAGTTCTTC.

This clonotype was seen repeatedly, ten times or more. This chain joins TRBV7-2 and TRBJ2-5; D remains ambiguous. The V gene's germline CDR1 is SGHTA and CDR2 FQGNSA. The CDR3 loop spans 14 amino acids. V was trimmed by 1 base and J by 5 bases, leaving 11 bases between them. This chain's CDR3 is CASSLDAAVETQYF. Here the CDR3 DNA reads TGTGCCAGCAGCTTAGATGCGGCGGTGGAGACCCAGTACTTC. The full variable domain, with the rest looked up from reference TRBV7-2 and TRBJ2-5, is GAGVSQSPSNKVTEKGKDVELRCDPISGHTALYWYRQSLGQGLEFLIYFQGNSAPDKSGLPSDRFSAERTGGSVSTLTIQRTQQEDSAVYLCASSLDAAVETQYFGPGTRLLVL.

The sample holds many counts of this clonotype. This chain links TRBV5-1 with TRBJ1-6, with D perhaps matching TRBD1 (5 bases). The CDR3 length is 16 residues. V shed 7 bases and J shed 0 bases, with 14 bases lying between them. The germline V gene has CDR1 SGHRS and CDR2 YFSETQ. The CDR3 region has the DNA TGCGCCAGCCAACTCGGGGGAGCCTCCTATAATTCACCCCTCCACTTT. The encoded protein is CASQLGGASYNSPLHF.

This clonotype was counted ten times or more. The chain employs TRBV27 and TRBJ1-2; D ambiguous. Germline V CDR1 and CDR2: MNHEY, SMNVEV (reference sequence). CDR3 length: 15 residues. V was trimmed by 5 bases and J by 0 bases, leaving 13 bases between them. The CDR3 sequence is CASSPRGITNYGYTF. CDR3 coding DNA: TGTGCCAGCAGTCCCAGAGGGATAACTAACTATGGCTACACCTTC.

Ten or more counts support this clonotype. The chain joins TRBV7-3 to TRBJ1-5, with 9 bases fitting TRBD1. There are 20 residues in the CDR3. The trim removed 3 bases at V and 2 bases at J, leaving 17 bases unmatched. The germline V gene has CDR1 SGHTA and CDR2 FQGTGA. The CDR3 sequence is CASSFPRDRGISDGNQPQHF. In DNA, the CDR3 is TGTGCCAGCAGCTTTCCGCGCGACAGGGGGATAAGTGATGGCAATCAGCCCCAGCATTTT.

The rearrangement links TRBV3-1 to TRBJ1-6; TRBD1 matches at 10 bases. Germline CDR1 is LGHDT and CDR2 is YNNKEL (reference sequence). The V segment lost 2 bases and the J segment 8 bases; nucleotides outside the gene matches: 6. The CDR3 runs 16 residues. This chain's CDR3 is CASSQLTGTGDSPLHF. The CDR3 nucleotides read TGTGCCAGCAGCCAACTAACCGGGACAGGGGATTCACCCCTCCACTTT. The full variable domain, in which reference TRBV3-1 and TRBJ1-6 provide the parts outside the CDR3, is DTAVSQTPKYLVTQMGNDKSIKCEQNLGHDTMYWYKQDSKKFLKIMFSYNNKELIINETVPNRFSPKSPDKAHLNLHINSLELGDSAVYFCASSQLTGTGDSPLHFGNGTRLTVT.

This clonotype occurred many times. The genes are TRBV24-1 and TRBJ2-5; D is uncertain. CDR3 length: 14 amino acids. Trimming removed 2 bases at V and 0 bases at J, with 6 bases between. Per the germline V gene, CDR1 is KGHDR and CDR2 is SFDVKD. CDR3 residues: CATSDSSYQETQYF. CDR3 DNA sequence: TGTGCCACCAGTGATTCTAGTTACCAAGAGACCCAGTACTTC.

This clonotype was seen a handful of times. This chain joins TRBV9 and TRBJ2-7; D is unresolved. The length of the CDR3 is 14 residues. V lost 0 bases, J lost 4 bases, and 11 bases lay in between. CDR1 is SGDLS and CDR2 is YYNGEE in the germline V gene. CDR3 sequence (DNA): TGTGCCAGCAGCGTAGCTCCGGATGGGTACGAGCAGTACTTC. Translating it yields CASSVAPDGYEQYF.

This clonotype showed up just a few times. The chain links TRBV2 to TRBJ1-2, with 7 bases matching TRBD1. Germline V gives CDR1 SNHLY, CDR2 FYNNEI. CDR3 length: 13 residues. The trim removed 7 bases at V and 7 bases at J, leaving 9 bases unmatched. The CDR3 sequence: CASIQGISLGYTF. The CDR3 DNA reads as TGTGCCAGCATACAGGGGATTAGTCTTGGCTACACCTTC.

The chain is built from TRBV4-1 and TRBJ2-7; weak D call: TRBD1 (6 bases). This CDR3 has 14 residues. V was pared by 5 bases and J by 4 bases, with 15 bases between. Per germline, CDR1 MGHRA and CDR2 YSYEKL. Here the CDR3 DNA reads TGCGCCAGCAGCAGAGGGGGATCTCTTTACGAGCAGTACTTC. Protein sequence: CASSRGGSLYEQYF.

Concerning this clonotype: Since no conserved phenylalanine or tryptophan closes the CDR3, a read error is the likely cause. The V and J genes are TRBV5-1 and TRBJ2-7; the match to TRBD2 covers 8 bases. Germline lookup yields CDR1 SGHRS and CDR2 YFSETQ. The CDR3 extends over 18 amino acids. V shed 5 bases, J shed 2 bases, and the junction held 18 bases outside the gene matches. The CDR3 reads CASSLHPLRGGQTYEQYS. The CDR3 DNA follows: TGCGCCAGCAGTCTACACCCCCTACGCGGGGGGCAAACCTACGAGCAGTACTCC.

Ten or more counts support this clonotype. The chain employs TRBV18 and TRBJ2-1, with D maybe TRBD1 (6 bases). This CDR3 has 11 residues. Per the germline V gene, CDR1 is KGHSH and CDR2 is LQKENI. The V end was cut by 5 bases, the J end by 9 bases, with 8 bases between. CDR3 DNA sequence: TGTGCCAGCTCAAACAGGGCTGAGCAGTTCTTC. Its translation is CASSNRAEQFF.

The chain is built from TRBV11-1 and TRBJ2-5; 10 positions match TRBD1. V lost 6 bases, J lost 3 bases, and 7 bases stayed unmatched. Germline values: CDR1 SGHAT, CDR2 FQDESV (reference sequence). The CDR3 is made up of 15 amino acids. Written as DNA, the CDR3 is TGTGCCAGCAGTTCGACCGGGACAGGGGAAGAGACCCAGTACTTC. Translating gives CASSSTGTGEETQYF.

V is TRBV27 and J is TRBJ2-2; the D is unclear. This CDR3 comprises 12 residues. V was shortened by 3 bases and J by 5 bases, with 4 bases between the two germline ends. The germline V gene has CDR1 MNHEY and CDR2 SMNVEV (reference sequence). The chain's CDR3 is CASSFVTGELFF. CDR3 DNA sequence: TGTGCCAGCAGTTTTGTGACCGGGGAGCTGTTTTTT.

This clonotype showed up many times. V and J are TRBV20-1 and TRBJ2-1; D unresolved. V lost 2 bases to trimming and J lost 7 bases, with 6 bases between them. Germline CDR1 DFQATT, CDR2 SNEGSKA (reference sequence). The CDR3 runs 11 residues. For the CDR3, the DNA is TGCAGTGCTAGATCAGGAAATGAGCAGTTCTTC. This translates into CSARSGNEQFF.

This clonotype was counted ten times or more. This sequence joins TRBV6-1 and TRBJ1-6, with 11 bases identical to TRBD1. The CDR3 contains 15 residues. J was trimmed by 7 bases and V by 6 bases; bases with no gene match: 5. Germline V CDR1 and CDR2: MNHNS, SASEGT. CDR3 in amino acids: CASRRTGGENSPLHF. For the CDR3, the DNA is TGTGCCAGCAGACGGACAGGGGGCGAAAATTCACCCCTCCACTTT.

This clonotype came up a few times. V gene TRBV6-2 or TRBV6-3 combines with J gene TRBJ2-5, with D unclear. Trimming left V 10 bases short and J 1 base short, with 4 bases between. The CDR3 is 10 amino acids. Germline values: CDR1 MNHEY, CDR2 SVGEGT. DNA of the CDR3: TGTGCCACCACCCAAGAGACCCAGTACTTC. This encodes CATTQETQYF.

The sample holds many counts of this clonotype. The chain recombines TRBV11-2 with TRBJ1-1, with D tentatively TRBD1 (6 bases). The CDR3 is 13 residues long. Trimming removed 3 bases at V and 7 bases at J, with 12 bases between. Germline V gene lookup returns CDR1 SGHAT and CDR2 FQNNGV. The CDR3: CASSLNKGGEAFF. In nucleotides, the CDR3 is TGTGCCAGCAGCTTGAATAAGGGGGGTGAAGCTTTCTTT.

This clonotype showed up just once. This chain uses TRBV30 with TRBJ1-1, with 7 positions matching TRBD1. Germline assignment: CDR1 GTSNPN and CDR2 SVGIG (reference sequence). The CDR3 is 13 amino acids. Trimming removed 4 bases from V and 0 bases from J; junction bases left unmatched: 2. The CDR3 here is CAWTTGVNTEAFF. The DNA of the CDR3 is TGTGCCTGGACTACAGGGGTGAACACTGAAGCTTTCTTT.